The source of this TCR delta chain is a study of gamma delta lymphoproliferative disorders and STAT genes. Study summary: At least 50 ng of genomic DNA went into each LymphoTrack Dx TCRG Assay library.

The ends were cut back, 3 bases at V and 0 bases at J, with 10 bases in the middle. Germline values: CDR1 GEAIGNYY, CDR2 EKD. The CDR3 extends over 14 amino acids. As regards this clone: Its antigen is currently unknown. TCRdb pairs this DNA with a much larger clone's protein that differs at residue 6, likely a read error; the protein shown was translated from the DNA.

PBMCs from patients and controls supplied the genomic DNA for sequencing. Study results and limitations: Whether leukemic clones are public or private remains unconfirmed.

TCRdb redid clone calling on the multiplex PCR reads using CATT. The repertoire holds roughly 3,100 delta-chain clones, around 1.1% seen once, with roughly 25% in the top ten. The specimen was blood. The clonotype was recovered from a human donor in good health. The V gene is TRDV2, the J gene TRDJ1; D is unclear. The CDR3, as DNA: TGTGCCTGTGACCAGACACATTACACCGATAAACTCATCTTT. It specifies CACDQTHYTDKLIF.